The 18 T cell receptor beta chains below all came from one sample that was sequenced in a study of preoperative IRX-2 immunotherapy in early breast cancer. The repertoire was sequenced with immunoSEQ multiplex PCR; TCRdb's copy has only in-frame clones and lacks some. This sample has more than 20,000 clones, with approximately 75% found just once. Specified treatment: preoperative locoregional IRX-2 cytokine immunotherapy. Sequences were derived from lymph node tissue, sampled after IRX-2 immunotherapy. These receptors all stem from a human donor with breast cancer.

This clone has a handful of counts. CDR3 nucleotide sequence: TGCGCCAGCAGTGAGATACAGGGTACCGGAAACACCATATATTTT. It specifies CASSEIQGTGNTIYF. This sequence joins TRBV10-2 and TRBJ1-3; D possibly corresponds to TRBD1 (6 bases). CDR3 length: 15 residues. V was cut by 2 bases and J by 4 bases, with 12 bases left in between. Germline V gene lookup returns CDR1 WSHSY and CDR2 SAAADI.

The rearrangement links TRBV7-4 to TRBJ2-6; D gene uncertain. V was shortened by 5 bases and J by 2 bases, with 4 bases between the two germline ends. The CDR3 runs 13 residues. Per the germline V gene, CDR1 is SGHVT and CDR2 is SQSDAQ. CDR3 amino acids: CASSGTGANVLTF. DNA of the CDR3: TGTGCCAGCAGCGGAACTGGGGCCAACGTCCTGACTTTC.

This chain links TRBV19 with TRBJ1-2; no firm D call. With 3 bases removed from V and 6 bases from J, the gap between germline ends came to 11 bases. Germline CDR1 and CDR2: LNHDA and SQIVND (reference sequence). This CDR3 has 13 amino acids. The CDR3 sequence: CASSIVRVNGYTF. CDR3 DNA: TGTGCCAGTAGTATCGTAAGGGTAAATGGCTACACCTTC.

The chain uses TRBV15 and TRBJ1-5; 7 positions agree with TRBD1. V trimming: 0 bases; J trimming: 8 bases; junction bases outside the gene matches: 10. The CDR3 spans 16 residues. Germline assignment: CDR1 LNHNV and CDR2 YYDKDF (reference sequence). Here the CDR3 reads CATSRDFRGGAEPQHF. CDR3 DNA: TGTGCCACCAGCAGAGATTTTAGAGGGGGCGCCGAGCCCCAGCATTTT.

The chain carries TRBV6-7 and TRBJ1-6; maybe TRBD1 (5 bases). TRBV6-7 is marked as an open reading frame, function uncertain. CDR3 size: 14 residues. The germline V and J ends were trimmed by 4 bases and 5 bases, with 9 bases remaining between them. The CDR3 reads CASSLKGDNSPLHF. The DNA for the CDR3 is TGTGCCAGCAGTTTGAAAGGGGATAATTCACCCCTCCACTTT.

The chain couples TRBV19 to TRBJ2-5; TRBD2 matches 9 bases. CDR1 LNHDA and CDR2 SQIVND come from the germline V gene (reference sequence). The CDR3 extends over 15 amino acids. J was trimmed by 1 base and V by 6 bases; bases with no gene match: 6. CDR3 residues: CASRKRGAPQETQYF. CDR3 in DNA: TGTGCCAGTAGGAAGCGGGGGGCCCCCCAAGAGACCCAGTACTTC.

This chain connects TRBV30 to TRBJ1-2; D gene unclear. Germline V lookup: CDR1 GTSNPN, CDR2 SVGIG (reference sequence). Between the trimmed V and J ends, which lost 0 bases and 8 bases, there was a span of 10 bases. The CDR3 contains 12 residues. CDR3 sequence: CAWSVPAAGYTF. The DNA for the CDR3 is TGTGCCTGGAGTGTACCCGCCGCAGGCTACACCTTC.

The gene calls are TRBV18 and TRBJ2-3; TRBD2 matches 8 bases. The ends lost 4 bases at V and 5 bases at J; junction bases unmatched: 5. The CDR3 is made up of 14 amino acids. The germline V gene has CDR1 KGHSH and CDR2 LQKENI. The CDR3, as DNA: TGTGCCAGCTCACGAGGGAGCGGGGGAGATACGCAGTATTTT. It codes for CASSRGSGGDTQYF.

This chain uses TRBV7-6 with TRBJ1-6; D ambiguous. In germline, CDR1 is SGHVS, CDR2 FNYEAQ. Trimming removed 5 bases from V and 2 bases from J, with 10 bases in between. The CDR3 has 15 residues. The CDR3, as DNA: TGTGCCAGCAGCCCAGACGGGGCCTATAATTCACCCCTCCACTTT. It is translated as CASSPDGAYNSPLHF.

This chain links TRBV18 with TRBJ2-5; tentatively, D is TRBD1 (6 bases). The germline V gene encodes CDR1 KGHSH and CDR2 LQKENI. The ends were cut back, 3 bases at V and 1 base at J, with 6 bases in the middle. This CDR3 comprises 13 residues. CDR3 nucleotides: TGTGCCAGCTCACCGGGGGCCCAAGAGACCCAGTACTTC. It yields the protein CASSPGAQETQYF.

The CDR3 region has the DNA TGTGCCAGCTCACCACCGAGTAACTATGGCTACACCTTC. Protein product: CASSPPSNYGYTF. The rearrangement joins TRBV18 to TRBJ1-2; no definite D call. V lost 0 bases and J 1 base, leaving 3 bases between the germline ends. This CDR3 region has 13 residues. CDR1 is KGHSH, CDR2 LQKENI, per germline.

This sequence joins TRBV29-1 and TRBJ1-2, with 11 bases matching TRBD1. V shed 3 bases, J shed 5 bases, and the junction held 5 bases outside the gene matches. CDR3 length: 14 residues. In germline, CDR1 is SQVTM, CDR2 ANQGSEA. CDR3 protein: CSVETGTGGYGYTF. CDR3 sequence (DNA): TGCAGCGTTGAGACTGGGACAGGGGGGTATGGCTACACCTTC.

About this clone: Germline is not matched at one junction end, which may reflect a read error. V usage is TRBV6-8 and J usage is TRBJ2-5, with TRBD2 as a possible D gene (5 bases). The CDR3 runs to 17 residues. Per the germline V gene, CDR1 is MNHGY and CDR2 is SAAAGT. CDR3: CASSDSNFGLSQETQYF. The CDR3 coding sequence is TGTGCCAGCAGTGACTCCAATTTCGGACTGTCTCAAGAGACCCAGTACTTC.

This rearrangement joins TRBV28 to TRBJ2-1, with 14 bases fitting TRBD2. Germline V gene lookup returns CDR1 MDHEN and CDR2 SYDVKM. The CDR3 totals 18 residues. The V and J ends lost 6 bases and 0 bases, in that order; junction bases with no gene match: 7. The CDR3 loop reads CASRSGTSGGLSYNEQFF. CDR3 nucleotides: TGTGCCAGCAGGTCCGGGACTAGCGGGGGCCTCTCCTACAATGAGCAGTTCTTC.

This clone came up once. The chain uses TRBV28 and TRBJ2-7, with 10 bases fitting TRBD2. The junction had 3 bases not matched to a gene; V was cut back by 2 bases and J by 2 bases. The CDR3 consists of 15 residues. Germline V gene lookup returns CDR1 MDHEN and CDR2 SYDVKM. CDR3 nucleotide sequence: TGTGCCAGCAGTTTAGTAGCGGGGGGCACCTACGAGCAGTACGTC. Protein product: CASSLVAGGTYEQYV.

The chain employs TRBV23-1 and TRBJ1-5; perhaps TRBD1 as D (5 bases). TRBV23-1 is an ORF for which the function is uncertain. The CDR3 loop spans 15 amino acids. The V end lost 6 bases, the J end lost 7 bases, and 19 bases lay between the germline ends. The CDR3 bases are TGCGCCAGCAGCCAAGCGCAGGGTGCTAGCCAGCCCCAGCATTTT. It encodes CASSQAQGASQPQHF.

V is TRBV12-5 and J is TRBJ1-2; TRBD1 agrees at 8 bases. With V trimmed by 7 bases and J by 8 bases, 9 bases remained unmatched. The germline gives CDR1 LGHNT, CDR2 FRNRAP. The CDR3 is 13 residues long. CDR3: CASAPRDRSGYTF. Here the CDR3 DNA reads TGTGCTAGTGCCCCACGGGACAGGAGCGGCTACACCTTC.

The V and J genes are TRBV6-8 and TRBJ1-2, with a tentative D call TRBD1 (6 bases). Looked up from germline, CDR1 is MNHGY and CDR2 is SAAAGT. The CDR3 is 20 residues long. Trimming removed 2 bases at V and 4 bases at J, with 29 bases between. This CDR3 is CASSYASRTAGVSAPYGYTF. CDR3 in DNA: TGTGCCAGCAGTTACGCCTCCCGGACAGCCGGAGTTTCGGCCCCCTATGGCTACACCTTC.